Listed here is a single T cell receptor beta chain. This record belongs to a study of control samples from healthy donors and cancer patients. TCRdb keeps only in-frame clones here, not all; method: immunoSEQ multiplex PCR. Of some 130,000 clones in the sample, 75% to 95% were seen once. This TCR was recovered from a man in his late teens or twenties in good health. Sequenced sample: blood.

The CDR3 DNA is TGTGCCAGCAGTTCACAGGGTTACGAGCAGTACGTC. It translates to CASSSQGYEQYV. The chain carries TRBV6-2 or TRBV6-3 and TRBJ2-7, with a weak D call TRBD1 (6 bases). Germline values: CDR1 MNHEY, CDR2 SVGEGT. Trimming removed 4 bases from V and 4 bases from J, with 8 bases in between. The CDR3 totals 12 residues.